This T cell receptor beta chain was sequenced for a study of identical twins. Overall study results and limits: Fewer insertions were carried by abundant cord blood beta clonotypes, but none was seen in memory repertoires.

TCRdb called the 5' RACE reads again in MiXCR, with one record for every CDR3 protein. The profile shows roughly 260,000 distinct CDR3 sequences, roughly 13% of them singletons. The CDR3 has 15 residues. Trimming shortened V by 0 bases and J by 4 bases, and 12 bases separated the two germline ends. Germline V gene sequence: CDR1 SEHNR, CDR2 FQNEAQ (reference sequence). Notes on this clonotype: Its antigen is as yet unknown.

Sequencing was done on a sample of memory (CD45RO+) T cells sorted from blood. The rearrangement joins TRBV7-9 to TRBJ1-2; D not certain. This receptor was taken from a woman younger than 35 in good health. This CDR3 reads CASSLAKGQVYGYTF. The CDR3 bases are TGTGCCAGCAGCTTAGCAAAGGGTCAGGTCTATGGCTACACCTTC.